These T cell receptor beta chains were read from a single sample in a study of blood T cells in healthy people across ages. One entry per CDR3 protein, called by TCRdb with MiXCR from the 5' RACE reads. The top ten clones hold about 11% of a sample with approximately 1.5 million distinct CDR3 sequences, approximately 32% of them seen once. The material sequenced was blood. The source is a woman in her twenties or thirties in good health. Both conserved end residues are trimmed from each CDR3. Part of the rows lack a size; the others show once, few, many or a class for expanded clones.

abundance | j_gene | v_gene | CDR3aa
- | TRBJ2-1 | TRBV28 | ASSLWHYLGQDNEQF
few | TRBJ2-3 | TRBV6-2/TRBV6-3 | ASSPRLVVADTQY
- | TRBJ1-1 | TRBV5-1 | ASSLDRGRAF
- | TRBJ2-1 | TRBV20-1 | SLAVHNEQF
- | TRBJ1-6 | TRBV6-6 | ASNDRVPYNSPLH
- | TRBJ2-2 | TRBV3-1 | ASSPTRTGNTGELF
- | TRBJ2-1 | TRBV19 | ASSILAGKRNEQF
- | TRBJ2-5 | TRBV28 | ASSLRDTLQETQY
- | TRBJ1-4 | TRBV7-2 | ASSPGRKVNEKLF
few | TRBJ2-6 | TRBV27 | ASSPVTGANVLT
few | - | TRBV27 | ASSFDSSNEQY
- | - | TRBV7-2 | ASSPWTSGGLTQTQY
few | TRBJ1-1 | TRBV20-1 | SASILRTEAF
- | TRBJ2-3 | TRBV6-2/TRBV6-3 | ASTWDRGRPTDTQY
- | TRBJ2-7 | TRBV5-1 | ASSLRGLLEEQY
- | TRBJ1-1 | TRBV3-1 | ASSQTTTGPREAF
few | TRBJ1-4 | TRBV18 | ASSEGANEKLF
- | TRBJ1-2 | TRBV20-1 | SARDNRETYGYT
few | TRBJ1-1 | TRBV6-5 | ASSYLDSVNTEAF
few | TRBJ2-1 | TRBV5-1 | ASRNPRTAYNEQF
many | TRBJ2-3 | TRBV20-1 | SAPGQGKDTQY
few | TRBJ2-1 | TRBV5-1 | ASSLGGTGALNEQF
few | TRBJ2-6 | TRBV15 | ATSAPPGQGIPGANVLT
few | TRBJ1-5 | TRBV7-8 | ASTSGQSNQPQH
- | TRBJ2-7 | TRBV4-1 | ASSQEQGSYYEQY
- | TRBJ2-1 | TRBV14 | ASSQDRKGASSQF
few | TRBJ2-1 | TRBV29-1 | SVPPERLGSYNEQF
- | TRBJ2-2 | TRBV7-6 | ASSLSLPNTGELF
few | TRBJ1-5 | TRBV27 | ASSLVRTGWPQH
- | TRBJ2-2 | TRBV7-9 | ASSEIGGRGTGELF
- | TRBJ2-6 | TRBV6-1 | ASSESTVYGANVLT
- | TRBJ2-3 | TRBV7-2 | ASTPDRGPTDTQY
- | TRBJ2-4 | TRBV6-6 | ASKGAGLAKNIRY
few | TRBJ2-7 | TRBV30 | AWSVVGYEQY
- | TRBJ1-4 | TRBV12-3/TRBV12-4 | ASSLGGFKEKLF
- | TRBJ1-6 | TRBV5-6 | ASSSRLKPSYNSPLH
few | TRBJ1-1 | TRBV6-2/TRBV6-3 | ASRLGENTEAF
- | TRBJ1-1 | TRBV6-2/TRBV6-3 | ASSTQGRNTEAF
- | TRBJ2-3 | TRBV6-5 | ASKLGAGTDTQY
- | TRBJ2-5 | TRBV10-2 | ASSGRSISINEQY
few | TRBJ2-7 | TRBV27 | ASSFSQGNEQY
few | TRBJ2-5 | TRBV10-3 | AISEDTSGTVQETQY
- | - | TRBV10-3 | AISSGLSHEQY
- | - | TRBV10-3 | AVSVTGDAYEQY
few | TRBJ2-1 | TRBV6-5 | ASYGDSYNEQF
- | TRBJ2-7 | TRBV28 | ASSSLTGAWFYEQY
- | TRBJ1-1 | TRBV7-3 | ASSSGQGATMNTEAF
few | TRBJ2-1 | TRBV4-1 | ASSQKAGDLSYNEQF